This entry lists 30 T cell receptor beta chains sequenced from one sample in a study of radiotherapy plus CTLA-4 blockade in lung cancer. Sequencing used immunoSEQ multiplex PCR; TCRdb keeps in-frame clones, though not all of them. The sample has some 110,000 clones; approximately 90% are singletons. Sequences were derived from peripheral blood, sampled from a patient treated with radiotherapy plus ipilimumab. Receptor source: a human donor with non-small cell lung cancer that progressed on radiotherapy plus ipilimumab.

The chain carries TRBV6-5 and TRBJ2-5; no definite D call. The CDR3 is 14 amino acids. Trimming pared 6 bases from V and 5 bases from J, leaving 16 bases between. CDR1 MNHEY and CDR2 SVGAGI come from the germline V gene. Here the CDR3 DNA reads TGTGCCAGCAGACCAGAACGAGGTGGGGAGACCCAGTACTTC. This encodes CASRPERGGETQYF.

V usage is TRBV4-2 and J usage is TRBJ2-7, with 9 bases that match TRBD2. CDR1 and CDR2 (germline): LGHNA, YNFKEQ. With V trimmed by 0 bases and J by 6 bases, 12 bases remained unmatched. The CDR3 totals 17 residues. CDR3 loop: CASSQEMRGREGGEQYF. CDR3 coding DNA: TGTGCCAGCAGCCAAGAAATGCGCGGGCGGGAGGGAGGCGAGCAGTACTTC.

This clone came up once. The chain carries TRBV6-6 and TRBJ1-1; 7 nucleotides line up with TRBD1. Germline-derived CDR1 and CDR2 are MNHNY and SVGAGI (reference sequence). Trimming cost V 6 bases and J 0 bases; bases outside gene matches: 4. The CDR3 has 14 amino acids. CDR3 in amino acids: CASRETGMNTEAFF. The DNA of the CDR3 is TGTGCCAGCAGAGAGACAGGGATGAACACTGAAGCTTTCTTT.

This clone was found once. The rearrangement joins TRBV20-1 to TRBJ1-1; D not resolved. Trimming left V 6 bases short and J 2 bases short, with 7 bases between. The germline CDR1 and CDR2 sequences are DFQATT and SNEGSKA (reference sequence). This CDR3 region has 11 residues. CDR3 protein: CSARPNTEAFF. The CDR3 DNA is TGCAGTGCCAGACCTAACACTGAAGCTTTCTTT.

The CDR3 DNA is TGCGCCAGCAGCCCGGGACTAGCGGGTCCCTTCGAGCAGTACTTC. This gives the protein CASSPGLAGPFEQYF. This sequence joins TRBV5-1 and TRBJ2-7, with 12 nucleotides matching TRBD2. Per the germline V gene, CDR1 is SGHRS and CDR2 is YFSETQ. Trimming cost V 4 bases and J 6 bases; bases outside gene matches: 8. The CDR3 consists of 15 residues.

This sequence joins TRBV6-5 and TRBJ2-2, with 7 bases aligning to TRBD1. There are 16 residues in the CDR3. V lost 0 bases to trimming and J lost 2 bases; unmatched junction nucleotides: 3. Per the germline V gene, CDR1 is MNHEY and CDR2 is SVGAGI. Here the CDR3 reads CASSYSRQGNTGELFF. The CDR3 DNA follows: TGTGCCAGCAGTTACTCCCGACAGGGTAACACCGGGGAGCTGTTTTTT.

In this sample, this clone turned up once. V usage is TRBV2 and J usage is TRBJ2-7, with D unresolved. Germline V gene lookup returns CDR1 SNHLY and CDR2 FYNNEI. V was clipped by 3 bases and J by 2 bases, with 17 bases between them. CDR3 length: 16 residues. The CDR3 sequence: CASSEESRRLAYEQYF. The CDR3 DNA reads TGTGCCAGCAGTGAGGAGTCGCGTAGGTTAGCCTACGAGCAGTACTTC.

The chain couples TRBV7-2 to TRBJ1-1; unclear D gene. The germline gives CDR1 SGHTA, CDR2 FQGNSA. The V and J ends lost 4 bases and 0 bases respectively, with 12 bases between them. The CDR3 is made up of 15 amino acids. The CDR3 loop reads CASSSQDFLNTEAFF. The CDR3 region has the DNA TGTGCCAGCAGCTCGCAGGACTTTCTGAACACTGAAGCTTTCTTT.

The chain couples TRBV5-4 to TRBJ1-1; tentative D call: TRBD1 (6 bases). The V gene lost 3 bases and the J gene lost 4 bases, with 13 bases spanning the gap. The CDR3 has 14 residues. Germline lookup yields CDR1 SGHNT and CDR2 YYREEE (reference sequence). The CDR3 bases are TGTGCCAGCAGCTCCCGAGGGGGAGGCACTGAAGCTTTCTTT. It is translated as CASSSRGGGTEAFF. Full variable domain (outside the CDR3, taken from reference TRBV5-4 and TRBJ1-1): ETGVTQSPTHLIKTRGQQVTLRCSSQSGHNTVSWYQQALGQGPQFIFQYYREEENGRGNFPPRFSGLQFPNYSSELNVNALELDDSALYLCASSSRGGGTEAFFGQGTRLTVV.

The chain couples TRBV5-1 to TRBJ2-7; a possible D gene is TRBD1 (6 bases). V lost 0 bases to trimming and J lost 3 bases, with 10 bases between them. The CDR3 covers 14 residues. The germline V gene has CDR1 SGHRS and CDR2 YFSETQ. CDR3 sequence (DNA): TGCGCCAGCAGCTTGGCAGGGGATATCTACGAGCAGTACTTC. Protein: CASSLAGDIYEQYF.

The V gene is TRBV9, the J gene TRBJ2-1; D not certain. V was shortened by 0 bases and J by 4 bases, with 5 bases between the two germline ends. Per germline, CDR1 SGDLS and CDR2 YYNGEE. This CDR3 is built from 13 residues. The CDR3 region has the DNA TGTGCCAGCAGCGTAGAACTTTACAATGAGCAGTTCTTC. Translating gives CASSVELYNEQFF.

This chain joins TRBV5-4 and TRBJ2-7; no clear D gene. The germline CDR1 and CDR2 sequences are SGHNT and YYREEE (reference sequence). This CDR3 is 16 amino acids long. The V gene lost 3 bases and the J gene lost 3 bases, with 19 bases spanning the gap. CDR3 residues: CASSSDSNWGIYEQYF. The CDR3 bases are TGTGCCAGCAGCTCAGACTCTAATTGGGGAATCTACGAGCAGTACTTC.

The chain couples TRBV2 to TRBJ1-1; 11 nucleotides align to TRBD1. Losses at the gene ends were 7 bases for V and 1 base for J; bases not matched to a gene: 5. Germline V gene data show CDR1 as SNHLY and CDR2 as FYNNEI. CDR3 length: 15 residues. The CDR3 is CASTKGQGGNTEAFF. Written as DNA, the CDR3 is TGTGCCAGCACCAAGGGACAGGGGGGGAACACTGAAGCTTTCTTT.

This clone was recorded a few times. The final CDR3 position lacks the conserved phenylalanine or tryptophan, pointing to a likely read error. No DNA is shown, since the ends of the CDR3 on it are uncertain; the CDR3 is the one TCRdb lists. V usage is TRBV4-1 and J usage is TRBJ2-7; the D segment call TRBD1 is taken from the table without a DNA check. The CDR3 is made up of 13 amino acids, end residues included. The germline V gene has CDR1 MGHRA and CDR2 YSYEKL. The CDR3 here is CASSQRVDRRKPG.

The chain joins TRBV12-1 to TRBJ2-1; TRBD2 is the table's D call and was not checked against the DNA. TRBV12-1 is a known pseudogene. This CDR3 region has 21 residues. The CDR3 DNA reads as TGTGCCAGCAGCTTAGAGCCGCCGGGACTAGCGGGAGGGGGGGATTACAATGAGCAGTTCTTC. Translation: CASSLEPPGLAGGGDYNEQFF.

This chain links TRBV13 with TRBJ2-5, with D unresolved. V gave up 5 bases and J gave up 1 base, with 8 bases separating them. This CDR3 has 13 amino acids. Germline CDR1 PRHDT, CDR2 FYEKMQ (reference sequence). The chain's CDR3 is CASSPPFQETQYF. The CDR3 coding sequence is TGTGCCAGCAGCCCACCCTTCCAAGAGACCCAGTACTTC.

J is TRBJ2-3 and V is TRBV11-2, with a weak D call TRBD2 (6 bases). CDR1 and CDR2 (germline): SGHAT, FQNNGV. This CDR3 comprises 13 residues. V was clipped by 7 bases and J by 4 bases, with 12 bases between them. This chain's CDR3 is CASTGSPADTQYF. The CDR3 DNA follows: TGTGCCAGCACCGGGAGTCCCGCAGATACGCAGTATTTT.

This chain connects TRBV7-2 to TRBJ1-2, with 9 bases matching TRBD1. V lost 5 bases and J lost 2; bases outside the gene matches: 3. There are 14 residues in the CDR3. The V gene's germline CDR1 is SGHTA and CDR2 FQGNSA. The CDR3 coding sequence is TGTGCCAGCAGCCGGGGACAGGGAAACTATGGCTACACCTTC. Encoded protein: CASSRGQGNYGYTF.

The gene calls are TRBV18 and TRBJ1-4; no firm D call. This CDR3 is 15 amino acids long. V dropped 5 bases and J dropped 0 bases, with 10 bases sitting between them. The germline CDR1 and CDR2 sequences are KGHSH and LQKENI. This CDR3 reads CASSSYRATNEKLFF. The CDR3, as DNA: TGTGCCAGCTCATCGTACCGCGCAACTAATGAAAAACTGTTTTTT.

The CDR3 sequence: CASNPGGVPDTQYF. The CDR3 DNA is TGTGCCAGCAATCCCGGGGGGGTGCCAGATACGCAGTATTTT. The rearrangement uses TRBV9 and TRBJ2-3; TRBD2 aligns across 8 bases. CDR1 and CDR2 (germline): SGDLS, YYNGEE. The CDR3 covers 14 residues. V trimming: 6 bases; J trimming: 4 bases; junction bases outside the gene matches: 7.

The chain uses TRBV7-6 and TRBJ1-5; no clear D gene. The CDR3 spans 13 residues. The germline V gene encodes CDR1 SGHVS and CDR2 FNYEAQ. Trimming cost V 6 bases and J 4 bases, with 10 bases left between them. The CDR3 spells CASSKGGNQPQHF. Written as DNA, the CDR3 is TGTGCCAGCAGTAAAGGAGGGAATCAGCCCCAGCATTTT.

The J gene is TRBJ2-1, the V gene TRBV12-5; D remains ambiguous. The CDR3 has 11 residues. Germline lookup yields CDR1 LGHNT and CDR2 FRNRAP. Trimming removed 3 bases at V and 8 bases at J, with 5 bases between. The CDR3 region is CASGFFDEQFF. CDR3 in DNA: TGTGCTAGTGGTTTTTTCGATGAGCAGTTCTTC.

The chain combines TRBV12-5 with TRBJ2-2, with a weak D call TRBD2 (5 bases). Per the germline V gene, CDR1 is LGHNT and CDR2 is FRNRAP. This CDR3 is built from 14 residues. V was shortened by 6 bases and J by 4 bases, with 12 bases between the two germline ends. The CDR3 coding sequence is TGTGCTAGTGGCGCCCGGGGTGCCACCGGGGAGCTGTTTTTT. It yields the protein CASGARGATGELFF.

V usage is TRBV9 and J usage is TRBJ2-1; 10 nucleotides agree with TRBD2. J was trimmed by 8 bases and V by 0 bases; bases with no gene match: 14. This CDR3 has 18 residues. In germline, CDR1 is SGDLS, CDR2 YYNGEE. CDR3 protein: CASSVVVARTSGEDEQFF. The CDR3 DNA sequence: TGTGCCAGCAGCGTAGTAGTAGCCCGGACTAGCGGTGAGGATGAGCAGTTCTTC. Based on the CDR3 plus reference TRBV9 and TRBJ2-1, the full variable domain is DSGVTQTPKHLITATGQRVTLRCSPRSGDLSVYWYQQSLDQGLQFLIQYYNGEERAKGNILERFSAQQFPDLHSELNLSSLELGDSALYFCASSVVVARTSGEDEQFFGPGTRLTVL.

The chain carries TRBV6-1 and TRBJ2-1, with 8 bases matching TRBD2. This CDR3 region has 17 residues. Trimming cost V 0 bases and J 2 bases; bases outside gene matches: 6. Germline V gives CDR1 MNHNS, CDR2 SASEGT. The CDR3 DNA is TGTGCCAGCAGTGAAGCTCCACGGACTAGCCCCTACAATGAGCAGTTCTTC. This codes for CASSEAPRTSPYNEQFF.

V is TRBV27 and J is TRBJ2-7; TRBD2 aligns across 10 bases. V lost 8 bases to trimming and J lost 2 bases; unmatched junction nucleotides: 6. The CDR3 runs to 14 residues. Germline-derived CDR1 and CDR2 are MNHEY and SMNVEV (reference sequence). The CDR3: CASLLAGVPYEQYF. The DNA of the CDR3 is TGTGCCAGCCTCCTAGCGGGAGTCCCCTACGAGCAGTACTTC.

This clone was recorded once. This chain joins TRBV6-6 and TRBJ1-2, with 11 bases that match TRBD1. Germline CDR1 MNHNY, CDR2 SVGAGI (reference sequence). This CDR3 spans 15 amino acids. V dropped 5 bases and J dropped 2; count of bases not matched to a gene: 4. The CDR3 loop reads CASSGRDRGNYGYTF. Here the CDR3 DNA reads TGTGCCAGCAGTGGCCGGGACAGGGGGAACTATGGCTACACCTTC.

This rearrangement joins TRBV19 to TRBJ2-2, with D perhaps being TRBD1 or TRBD2 (5 bases each). The germline V and J ends were trimmed by 5 bases and 0 bases, with 19 bases remaining between them. Germline V lookup: CDR1 LNHDA, CDR2 SQIVND (reference sequence). This CDR3 is 18 amino acids long. The CDR3 nucleotides read TGTGCCAGTAGTGCCCGGGACGGAAAACCCGCGAACACCGGGGAGCTGTTTTTT. Translated: CASSARDGKPANTGELFF.

Points on this clone: Other nucleotide sequences in the sample specify the same CDR3. The rearrangement uses TRBV5-1 and TRBJ1-5; D gene ambiguous. CDR1 and CDR2 (germline): SGHRS, YFSETQ. The V gene lost 5 bases and the J gene lost 3 bases, with 15 bases spanning the gap. CDR3 length: 15 amino acids. This CDR3 reads CASSPDGINNQPQHF. The DNA for the CDR3 is TGCGCCAGCAGTCCGGACGGAATAAACAATCAGCCCCAGCATTTT.

This chain uses TRBV29-1 with TRBJ1-1; D not resolved. Germline V lookup: CDR1 SQVTM, CDR2 ANQGSEA. V shed 4 bases and J shed 4 bases, with 10 bases lying between them. The CDR3 consists of 12 residues. Here the CDR3 reads CSVVAGSTEAFF. The CDR3 DNA reads as TGCAGCGTTGTCGCAGGAAGCACTGAAGCTTTCTTT.